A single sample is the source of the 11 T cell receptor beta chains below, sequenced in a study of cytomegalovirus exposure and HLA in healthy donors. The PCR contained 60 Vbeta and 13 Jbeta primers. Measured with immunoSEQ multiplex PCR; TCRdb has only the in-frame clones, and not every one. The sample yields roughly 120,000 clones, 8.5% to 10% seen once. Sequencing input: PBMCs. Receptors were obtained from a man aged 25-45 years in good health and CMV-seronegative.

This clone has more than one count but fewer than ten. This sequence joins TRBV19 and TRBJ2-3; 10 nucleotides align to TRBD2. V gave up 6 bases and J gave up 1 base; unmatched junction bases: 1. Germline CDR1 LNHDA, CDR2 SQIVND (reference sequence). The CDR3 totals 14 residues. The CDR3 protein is CASSTSGGTDTQYF. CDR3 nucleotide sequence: TGTGCCAGTAGCACTAGCGGGGGCACAGATACGCAGTATTTT. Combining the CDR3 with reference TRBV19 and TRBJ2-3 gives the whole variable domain DGGITQSPKYLFRKEGQNVTLSCEQNLNHDAMYWYRQDPGQGLRLIYYSQIVNDFQKGDIAEGYSVSREKKESFPLTVTSAQKNPTAFYLCASSTSGGTDTQYFGPGTRLTVL.

The CDR3 is CASRHPTSTDTQYF. DNA of the CDR3: TGTGCCAGTAGACACCCGACTAGTACAGATACGCAGTATTTT. The chain joins TRBV19 to TRBJ2-3; perhaps TRBD2 as D (6 bases). The CDR3 sequence is 14 residues long. V was pared by 6 bases and J by 3 bases, with 13 bases between. Germline assignment: CDR1 LNHDA and CDR2 SQIVND (reference sequence).

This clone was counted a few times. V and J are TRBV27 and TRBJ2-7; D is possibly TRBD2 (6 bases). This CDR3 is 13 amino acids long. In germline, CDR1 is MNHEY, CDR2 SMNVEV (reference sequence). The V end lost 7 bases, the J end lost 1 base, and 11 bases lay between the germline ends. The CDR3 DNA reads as TGTGCCAGCACCCCCCGGGGGTCCTACGAGCAGTACTTC. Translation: CASTPRGSYEQYF.

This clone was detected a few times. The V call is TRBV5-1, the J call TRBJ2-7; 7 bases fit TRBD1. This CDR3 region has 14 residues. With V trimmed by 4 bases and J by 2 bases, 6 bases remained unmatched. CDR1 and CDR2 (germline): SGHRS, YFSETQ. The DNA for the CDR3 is TGCGCCAGCAGCCCAATGGACAGGACCTACGAGCAGTACTTC. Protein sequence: CASSPMDRTYEQYF.

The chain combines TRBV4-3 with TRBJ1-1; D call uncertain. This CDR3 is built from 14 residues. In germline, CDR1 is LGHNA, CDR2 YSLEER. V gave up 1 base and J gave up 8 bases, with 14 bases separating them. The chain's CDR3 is CASSQGRGTGEAFF. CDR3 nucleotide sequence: TGCGCCAGCAGCCAAGGCCGGGGAACGGGCGAAGCTTTCTTT.

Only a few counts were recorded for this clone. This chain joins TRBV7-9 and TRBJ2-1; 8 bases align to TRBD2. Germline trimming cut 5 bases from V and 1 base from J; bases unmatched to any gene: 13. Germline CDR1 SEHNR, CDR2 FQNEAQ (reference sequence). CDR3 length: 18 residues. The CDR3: CASSGGGLAGYSYNEQFF. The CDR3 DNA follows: TGTGCCAGCAGCGGGGGGGGGTTAGCGGGGTATTCCTACAATGAGCAGTTCTTC. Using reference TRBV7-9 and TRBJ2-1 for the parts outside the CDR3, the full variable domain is DTGVSQNPRHKITKRGQNVTFRCDPISEHNRLYWYRQTLGQGPEFLTYFQNEAQLEKSRLLSDRFSAERPKGSFSTLEIQRTEQGDSAMYLCASSGGGLAGYSYNEQFFGPGTRLTVL.

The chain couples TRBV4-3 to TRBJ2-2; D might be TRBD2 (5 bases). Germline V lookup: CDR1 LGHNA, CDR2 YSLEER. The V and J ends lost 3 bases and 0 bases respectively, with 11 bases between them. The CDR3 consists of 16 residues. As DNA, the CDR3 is TGCGCCAGCAGCCATGGGAGCCCCTCGAACACCGGGGAGCTGTTTTTT. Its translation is CASSHGSPSNTGELFF.

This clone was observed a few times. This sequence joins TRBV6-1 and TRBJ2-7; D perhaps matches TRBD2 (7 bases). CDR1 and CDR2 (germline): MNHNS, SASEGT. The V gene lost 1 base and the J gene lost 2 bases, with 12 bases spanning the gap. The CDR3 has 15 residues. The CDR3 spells CASSEDAGAAYEQYF. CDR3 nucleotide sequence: TGTGCCAGCAGTGAAGATGCGGGGGCTGCCTACGAGCAGTACTTC.

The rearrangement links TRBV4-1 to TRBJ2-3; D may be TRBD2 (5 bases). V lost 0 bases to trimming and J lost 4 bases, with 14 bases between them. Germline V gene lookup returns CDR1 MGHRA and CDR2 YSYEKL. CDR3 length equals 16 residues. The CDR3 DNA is TGCGCCAGCAGCCAAGACGGTGTGGCCGGGGCAGATACGCAGTATTTT. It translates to CASSQDGVAGADTQYF.

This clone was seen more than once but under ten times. The CDR3 region has the DNA TGTGCCAGCAGCGCCGATCTCACTAGCGGGAGCCCCGATGAGCAGTTCTTC. This sequence encodes CASSADLTSGSPDEQFF. The chain joins TRBV9 to TRBJ2-1; TRBD2 agrees at 11 bases. The CDR3 totals 17 residues. Looked up from germline, CDR1 is SGDLS and CDR2 is YYNGEE. V gave up 3 bases and J gave up 8 bases; unmatched junction bases: 13. Together with reference TRBV9 and TRBJ2-1, the CDR3 gives the full variable domain: DSGVTQTPKHLITATGQRVTLRCSPRSGDLSVYWYQQSLDQGLQFLIQYYNGEERAKGNILERFSAQQFPDLHSELNLSSLELGDSALYFCASSADLTSGSPDEQFFGPGTRLTVL.

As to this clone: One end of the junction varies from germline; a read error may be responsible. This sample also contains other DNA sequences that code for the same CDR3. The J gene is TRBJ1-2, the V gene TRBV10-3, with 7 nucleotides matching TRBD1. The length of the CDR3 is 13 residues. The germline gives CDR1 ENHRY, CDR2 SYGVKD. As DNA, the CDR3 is TGTGCCATAAGTGGAGGGGGCGCGCGGGGCTACACCTTC. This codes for CAISGGGARGYTF.